This TCR beta chain was retrieved from a study of T cell repertoires in cytomegalovirus infection. Turning to the study itself: CMV infection and matching HLA type were both indicated by public TCR beta signatures.

The CDR3 is made up of 14 amino acids. The germline V gene encodes CDR1 GTSNPN and CDR2 SVGIG (reference sequence). Trimming removed 0 bases from V and 2 bases from J, with 11 bases in between. Study-level points and caveats: Totalled public TCR beta family frequency picked out people who carried CMV plus the relevant HLA. In two of eight donors, the top clonotype was HLA-C-restricted CMV-specific.

From the reads, TCRdb called clonotypes with MiXCR, one entry per CDR3 protein. This sample has around 320,000 distinct CDR3 sequences, with 9.5% found just once. Only a few counts were recorded for this clonotype. Its antigen is undetermined. The sequenced material came from PBMCs. This rearrangement joins TRBV30 to TRBJ2-7, with a possible D match to TRBD1 (6 bases). This clonotype originated in a human donor in good health (CMV status not recorded). Some clones in this sample may be carry-over from other donors' samples. Here the CDR3 DNA reads TGTGCCTGGAGTGTAGGGACATTCCCCTACGAGCAGTACTTC. Amino acid sequence: CAWSVGTFPYEQYF.